These 21 T cell receptor beta chains came from one sample sequenced in a study of T cell clones after liver transplantation. Using immunoSEQ multiplex PCR, the repertoire was profiled, and TCRdb retains in-frame clones only, with some absent. This table holds some 110,000 clones, 75% to 90% found once. The sequences come from CD4+ T cells from blood, collected before liver transplant. The receptors shown here come from a human donor who received a liver transplant.

The rearrangement joins TRBV10-3 to TRBJ2-7, with 8 bases identical to TRBD2. CDR3 length: 17 residues. Germline CDR1 and CDR2: ENHRY and SYGVKD. V was pared by 5 bases and J by 0 bases, with 12 bases of the junction left unmatched. The CDR3 here is CAISWGNSGISSYEQYF. In nucleotides, the CDR3 is TGTGCCATCAGTTGGGGGAATAGCGGGATTAGCTCCTACGAGCAGTACTTC.

The CDR3 DNA is TGTGCCAGTCTCGACAGGGGCAAGTCCAATGAGCAGTTCTTC. It yields the protein CASLDRGKSNEQFF. The rearrangement links TRBV19 to TRBJ2-1; 8 bases match TRBD1. CDR3 length: 14 residues. The germline V gene has CDR1 LNHDA and CDR2 SQIVND (reference sequence). J gave up 6 bases and V 8 bases, and 9 bases lay outside the gene matches.

V usage is TRBV5-1 and J usage is TRBJ1-2; 8 bases are a match to TRBD1. Germline CDR1 is SGHRS and CDR2 is YFSETQ. V gave up 4 bases and J gave up 3 bases; unmatched junction bases: 11. There are 16 residues in the CDR3. In nucleotides, the CDR3 is TGCGCCAGCAGCCCAGGACAGGGCACGGTGGACTATGGCTACACCTTC. Its translation: CASSPGQGTVDYGYTF.

The chain recombines TRBV6-7 with TRBJ1-3, with D maybe TRBD1 (6 bases). TRBV6-7 is filed as an ORF, its function uncertain. Trimming removed 4 bases from V and 0 bases from J, with 13 bases in between. The CDR3 spans 16 residues. The CDR3 is CASSCQQGYSGNTIYF. The CDR3 bases are TGTGCCAGCAGTTGCCAACAGGGATACTCTGGAAACACCATATATTTT.

The chain employs TRBV18 and TRBJ1-4, with D unclear. The CDR3 runs 13 residues. The ends were cut back, 2 bases at V and 6 bases at J, with 7 bases in the middle. Germline lookup yields CDR1 KGHSH and CDR2 LQKENI. As DNA, the CDR3 is TGTGCCAGCTCACCATCGGTGGATGAAAAACTGTTTTTT. This translates into CASSPSVDEKLFF.

The rearrangement uses TRBV6-5 and TRBJ1-5; D might be TRBD1 (5 bases). Trimming cost V 4 bases and J 5 bases, with 9 bases left between them. CDR3 length equals 13 residues. Looked up from germline, CDR1 is MNHEY and CDR2 is SVGAGI. The CDR3, as DNA: TGTGCCAGCAGTTCAGGGAAGGATCAGCCCCAGCATTTT. Translation: CASSSGKDQPQHF.

The V and J genes are TRBV5-4 and TRBJ2-5; D unresolved. V lost 0 bases and J 5 bases, leaving 8 bases between the germline ends. CDR1 and CDR2 from the germline V gene are SGHNT and YYREEE (reference sequence). This CDR3 has 13 amino acids. CDR3 amino acids: CASSLVSEETQYF. Here the CDR3 DNA reads TGTGCCAGCAGCTTGGTGTCAGAGGAGACCCAGTACTTC. The full variable domain, rest sourced from reference TRBV5-4 and TRBJ2-5, is ETGVTQSPTHLIKTRGQQVTLRCSSQSGHNTVSWYQQALGQGPQFIFQYYREEENGRGNFPPRFSGLQFPNYSSELNVNALELDDSALYLCASSLVSEETQYFGPGTRLLVL.

This clone was seen a handful of times. The V call is TRBV19, the J call TRBJ1-2; tentative D call: TRBD1 (5 bases). This CDR3 is built from 14 residues. The V and J ends lost 6 bases and 3 bases respectively, with 14 bases between them. Germline V CDR1 and CDR2: LNHDA, SQIVND (reference sequence). CDR3 residues: CASRTPGGYYGYTF. The CDR3 nucleotides are TGTGCCAGTAGAACCCCCGGGGGGTACTATGGCTACACCTTC.

V gene TRBV5-1 combines with J gene TRBJ2-1; tentative D call: TRBD2 (5 bases). V was shortened by 3 bases and J by 5 bases, with 21 bases between the two germline ends. CDR1 is SGHRS and CDR2 is YFSETQ in the germline V gene. The CDR3 totals 17 residues. CDR3 residues: CASSSLQMAGRNNEQFF. The CDR3 DNA sequence: TGCGCCAGCAGCTCGCTCCAGATGGCGGGTCGCAACAATGAGCAGTTCTTC.

The chain carries TRBV27 and TRBJ1-1; D might be TRBD1 (5 bases). Germline values: CDR1 MNHEY, CDR2 SMNVEV (reference sequence). The CDR3 is made up of 13 amino acids. Trimming pared 1 base from V and 11 bases from J, leaving 14 bases between. The CDR3: CASSLFGAGKAFF. CDR3 nucleotide sequence: TGTGCCAGCAGTTTATTCGGGGCTGGTAAGGCTTTCTTT.

A single count supports this clone. V and J are TRBV28 and TRBJ2-2; TRBD2 matches 7 bases. CDR1 and CDR2 (germline): MDHEN, SYDVKM. V trimming: 6 bases; J trimming: 3 bases; junction bases outside the gene matches: 25. This CDR3 comprises 21 residues. CDR3: CASSPVLGGPGTNYYTGELFF. The CDR3, as DNA: TGTGCCAGCAGCCCCGTCTTGGGCGGACCCGGGACTAACTACTACACCGGGGAGCTGTTTTTT.

The chain has TRBV6-5 and TRBJ2-4, with 9 nucleotides matching TRBD1. The V segment lost 6 bases and the J segment 6 bases; nucleotides outside the gene matches: 6. The V gene's germline CDR1 is MNHEY and CDR2 SVGAGI. This CDR3 has 14 residues. As DNA, the CDR3 is TGTGCCAGCAGCCGGACGGGACAGGGAAACATTCAGTACTTC. As protein: CASSRTGQGNIQYF.

The chain has TRBV27 and TRBJ2-1; 13 nucleotides match TRBD2. Germline CDR1 MNHEY, CDR2 SMNVEV (reference sequence). Trimming removed 0 bases from V and 2 bases from J; junction bases left unmatched: 10. This CDR3 region has 20 residues. Here the CDR3 reads CASSLSSGLAGVLPYNEQFF. CDR3 nucleotide sequence: TGTGCCAGCAGTTTATCTTCCGGACTAGCGGGAGTACTTCCCTACAATGAGCAGTTCTTC.

This chain links TRBV2 with TRBJ1-2, with TRBD1 identical over 7 bases. The CDR3 contains 13 residues. Germline values: CDR1 SNHLY, CDR2 FYNNEI. V was pared by 6 bases and J by 4 bases, with 5 bases of the junction left unmatched. The CDR3 spells CASSLSGGYGYTF. The CDR3 bases are TGTGCCAGCAGCCTGTCAGGGGGCTATGGCTACACCTTC. Drawing the rest from reference TRBV2 and TRBJ1-2, the complete variable domain is EPEVTQTPSHQVTQMGQEVILRCVPISNHLYFYWYRQILGQKVEFLVSFYNNEISEKSEIFDDQFSVERPDGSNFTLKIRSTKLEDSAMYFCASSLSGGYGYTFGSGTRLTVV.

The chain combines TRBV28 with TRBJ1-5, with TRBD1 identical over 10 bases. CDR3 length equals 14 residues. The V gene end was trimmed by 5 bases and the J gene end by 11 bases; junction bases not matched to a gene: 9. CDR1 is MDHEN, CDR2 SYDVKM, per germline. The CDR3 sequence: CASSTTGGGQSQHF. CDR3 sequence (DNA): TGTGCCAGCAGTACGACAGGGGGCGGCCAGTCCCAGCATTTT.

The V and J genes are TRBV28 and TRBJ1-2, with D possibly being TRBD1 (6 bases). CDR1 MDHEN and CDR2 SYDVKM come from the germline V gene. Trimming left V 6 bases short and J 4 bases short, with 15 bases between. The CDR3 loop spans 14 amino acids. CDR3 DNA: TGTGCCAGCAGCGCCCCCGGACAGACCTATGGCTACACCTTC. It encodes CASSAPGQTYGYTF.

This sequence joins TRBV7-2 and TRBJ2-2, with D perhaps matching TRBD2 (6 bases). This CDR3 is built from 17 residues. CDR1 and CDR2 (germline): SGHTA, FQGNSA. The ends were cut back, 5 bases at V and 5 bases at J, with 21 bases in the middle. CDR3 loop: CASSAVPGTAGTGELFF. The CDR3 DNA reads TGTGCCAGCAGCGCTGTGCCCGGGACCGCGGGGACCGGGGAGCTGTTTTTT.

The chain carries TRBV9 and TRBJ1-2; D perhaps matches TRBD1 (6 bases). From germline, CDR1 is SGDLS and CDR2 YYNGEE. The CDR3 is 16 residues long. V was shortened by 4 bases and J by 4 bases, with 20 bases between the two germline ends. The CDR3, as DNA: TGTGCCAGCAGCCCTCCCGGCCAGGGGTTTGGCTATGGCTACACCTTC. This gives the protein CASSPPGQGFGYGYTF.

A few counts support this clone. This chain uses TRBV5-1 with TRBJ2-7, with D uncertain. Germline V gives CDR1 SGHRS, CDR2 YFSETQ. The CDR3 is 15 amino acids. The V end lost 7 bases, the J end lost 0 bases, and 17 bases lay between the germline ends. This chain's CDR3 is CASAQENVRSYEQYF. CDR3 bases: TGCGCCAGCGCCCAGGAGAACGTCCGCTCCTACGAGCAGTACTTC.

The chain couples TRBV2 to TRBJ2-3; no reliable D call. Germline loops: CDR1 SNHLY, CDR2 FYNNEI. V gave up 7 bases and J gave up 3 bases, with 11 bases separating them. The CDR3 is 13 residues long. This CDR3 is CASNGLWTDTQYF. Written as DNA, the CDR3 is TGTGCCAGCAATGGGCTTTGGACAGATACGCAGTATTTT. The full variable domain, with the rest looked up from reference TRBV2 and TRBJ2-3, is EPEVTQTPSHQVTQMGQEVILRCVPISNHLYFYWYRQILGQKVEFLVSFYNNEISEKSEIFDDQFSVERPDGSNFTLKIRSTKLEDSAMYFCASNGLWTDTQYFGPGTRLTVL.

J is TRBJ1-2 and V is TRBV14; tentatively, D is TRBD1 (5 bases). V lost 0 bases, J lost 4 bases, and 15 bases lay in between. Germline lookup yields CDR1 SGHDN and CDR2 FVKESK. This CDR3 is built from 16 residues. The CDR3: CASSQEAGREFYGYTF. CDR3 in DNA: TGTGCCAGCAGCCAAGAGGCAGGGCGGGAATTCTATGGCTACACCTTC.